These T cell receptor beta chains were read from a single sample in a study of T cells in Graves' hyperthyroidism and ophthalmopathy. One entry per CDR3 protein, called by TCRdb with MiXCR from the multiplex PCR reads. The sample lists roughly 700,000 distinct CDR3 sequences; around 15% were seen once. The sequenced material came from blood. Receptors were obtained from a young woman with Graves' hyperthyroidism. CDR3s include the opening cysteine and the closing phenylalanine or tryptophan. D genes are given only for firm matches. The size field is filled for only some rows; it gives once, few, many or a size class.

TGTGCCATCAGTAGGAACAATCTTCAGGGGGCGCCCCCAGATACGCAGTATTTT CAISRNNLQGAPPDTQYF TRBJ2-3 TRBV10-3 . TRBD1
TGTGCCAGCAGTTACTCGCCGTTTACGAACTCCTACGAGCAGTACTTC CASSYSPFTNSYEQYF TRBJ2-7 TRBV6-6 . .
TGTGCCAGCAGCTGGGGACTAGCGGGAGGTTCCTACAATGAGCAGTTCTTC CASSWGLAGGSYNEQFF TRBJ2-1 TRBV3-1 . TRBD2
TGTGCCAGTAGTCCGACCGAGGCGGTGGAGCAGTACTTC CASSPTEAVEQYF TRBJ2-7 TRBV19 . .
TGTGCCAGCAGTTACAGTGGGAGTACAACTAATGAAAAACTGTTTTTT CASSYSGSTTNEKLFF TRBJ1-4 TRBV6-5 many .
TGTGCCAGTAGGGTCGGACAGTACTTGGACAATGAGCAGTTCTTC CASRVGQYLDNEQFF TRBJ2-1 TRBV19 few .
TGTGCCAGCAGGACCGGGACAGGTGAGACTGAAGCTTTCTTT CASRTGTGETEAFF TRBJ1-1 TRBV12-3/TRBV12-4 many TRBD1
TGCGCCAGCAGCCAAGAAGGGGGGCCCCATGGCTACACCTTC CASSQEGGPHGYTF TRBJ1-2 TRBV4-3 many .
TGTGCCAGCAGCTTAAGGGCGGCTAGCGGTACGCAGTATTTT CASSLRAASGTQYF TRBJ2-3 TRBV7-3 . TRBD2
TGTGCCAGCAGCTTAGAACTAGCGGAGACAGATACGCAGTATTTT CASSLELAETDTQYF TRBJ2-3 TRBV7-8 . TRBD2
TGTGCCAGCAGTTCGGGACAGTCCTACAATCAGCCCCAGCATTTT CASSSGQSYNQPQHF TRBJ1-5 TRBV28 . TRBD1
TGTGCCAGCAGTCTGACTGCAGATGAGCAGTTCTTC CASSLTADEQFF TRBJ2-1 TRBV12-3/TRBV12-4 many .
TGCAGCGTTGGGGGGGGCAGTAAGGAGACCCAGTACTTC CSVGGGSKETQYF TRBJ2-5 TRBV29-1 few .
TGTGCCAGCAACCTAAAAACAACGGGGGCGCAGGAGACCCAGTACTTC CASNLKTTGAQETQYF TRBJ2-5 TRBV2 many .
TGTGCCACCAGTGAGTCCGGGACATACTCCCACAATGAGCAGTTCTTC CATSESGTYSHNEQFF TRBJ2-1 TRBV24-1 . .
TGTGCCAGCAGTTTATTTCCCCGGGGAGGGGGGCTGGTGGAGACCCAGTACTTC CASSLFPRGGGLVETQYF TRBJ2-5 TRBV27 few .
TGCGCCAGCAGCTCCTCTAGCGGGGCCGGGGACAATGAGCAGTTCTTC CASSSSSGAGDNEQFF TRBJ2-1 TRBV5-1 few TRBD2
TGTGCCATCAGTGAGTCCGGGACAGGGGGAGCTACGCAGTATTTT CAISESGTGGATQYF TRBJ2-3 TRBV10-3 . TRBD1
TGCGCCAGCAGCTTGGACGGGGGGCGCGAAGCTTTCTTT CASSLDGGREAFF TRBJ1-1 TRBV5-1 many .
TGTGCCAGCAGTAGGGGGGGCCAGGGGGGTTACTTCCCTATGGCGCAGTATTTT CASSRGGQGGYFPMAQYF TRBJ2-3 TRBV6-1 many .
TGTGCCAGCAGTTTATCGATGGGGGAGCACCCCTACGAGCAGTACTTC CASSLSMGEHPYEQYF TRBJ2-7 TRBV27 . .
TGCGCCAGCACCTCAACGGCGGGACTAGACTTCTACAATGAGCAGTTCTTC CASTSTAGLDFYNEQFF TRBJ2-1 TRBV5-1 few TRBD2
TGTGCCAGCCGAGTGACGGATACCTACGAGCAGTACTTC CASRVTDTYEQYF TRBJ2-7 TRBV28 . .
TGTGCCAGCACAGGGGTTCGAGGCTACGAGCAGTACTTC CASTGVRGYEQYF TRBJ2-7 TRBV6-1 few .
TGTGCCAGCAGCTCCCTAGCGGGAGGGAATCATGAGCAGTTCTTC CASSSLAGGNHEQFF TRBJ2-1 TRBV7-9 . TRBD2
TGTGCCAGCAGCCCTAGCGGGGGGCAAAAGTATTTT CASSPSGGQKYF TRBJ2-3 TRBV7-9 . TRBD2
TGTGCCAGCAGCTTTCCCCCGGAGGGCTACACCTTC CASSFPPEGYTF TRBJ1-2 TRBV5-6 few .
TGTGCCAGCAGTTACTTACTTTCCGGGACGCAAATCTATGGCTACACCTTC CASSYLLSGTQIYGYTF TRBJ1-2 TRBV6-2/TRBV6-3 many .
TGTGCCAGCTTGGGACTAGCGGGAGCCGATGAGCAGTTCTTC CASLGLAGADEQFF TRBJ2-1 TRBV2 . TRBD2
TGTGCCGGCAGACAGGGGGCGAGTGGCTACACCTTC CAGRQGASGYTF TRBJ1-2 TRBV6-1 once TRBD1
TGTGCCACCAGTGCTCTAGCAACCCCAGATACGCAGTATTTT CATSALATPDTQYF TRBJ2-3 TRBV24-1 few .
TGCGCCAGCAGCTCTTTTTTCAATGAGCAGTTCTTC CASSSFFNEQFF TRBJ2-1 TRBV4-1 . .
TGTGCCAGCAGCGTGGGGGTTTGGACTGAAGCTTTCTTT CASSVGVWTEAFF TRBJ1-1 TRBV11-3 many .
TGTGCCAGCATCATAAGCGAGGGGACCGCGGGGACCCAGTTCTTC CASIISEGTAGTQFF TRBJ2-1 TRBV11-2 once .
TGTGCCACCAGCTCCGGGACAGGAGTCAATCAGCCCCAGCATTTT CATSSGTGVNQPQHF TRBJ1-5 TRBV24-1 many TRBD1
TGTGCCAGCAGTTACTCAGGGGGTTCTAGCAATCAGCCCCAGCATTTT CASSYSGGSSNQPQHF TRBJ1-5 TRBV6-5 many .
TGTGCCAGCAGCCTGAAGGGGGCGGGGGTCTACAATGAGCAGTTCTTC CASSLKGAGVYNEQFF TRBJ2-1 TRBV11-2 many .
TGTGCCAGCAGTGTCCGAGCGGGGACTACCTACGAGCAGTACTTC CASSVRAGTTYEQYF TRBJ2-7 TRBV2 . TRBD2
TGTGCCAGCAGCCCAGGGACAGCGGACGAGCAGTACTTC CASSPGTADEQYF TRBJ2-7 TRBV7-9 many TRBD1
TGTGCCAGCAGCCAAGGGTGGACTAGCGGGAATCATGAGCAGTTCTTC CASSQGWTSGNHEQFF TRBJ2-1 TRBV3-1 many TRBD2
TGTGCCAGCAGCGCCGGGACACAGAACACTGAAGCTTTCTTT CASSAGTQNTEAFF TRBJ1-1 TRBV27 . .
TGTGCCAGTAGTGTACTAGCGGCGGATGACGAGCAGTACTTC CASSVLAADDEQYF TRBJ2-7 TRBV19 few TRBD2
TGTGCCAGCAGTTTAGAGACAGGGGGCGCATACCAGCCCCAGCATTTT CASSLETGGAYQPQHF TRBJ1-5 TRBV12-3/TRBV12-4 . TRBD1
TGTGCCAGCAGCAGACGGGGACGGATCCTGAACACTGAAGCTTTCTTT CASSRRGRILNTEAFF TRBJ1-1 TRBV5-6 many .
TGCGCCAGCAGCCCGAACAGAGACTTGAACACTGAAGCTTTCTTT CASSPNRDLNTEAFF TRBJ1-1 TRBV5-1 many .
TGCGCCAGCAGCCAGGCGGGGGGAGCTAACTATGGCTACACCTTC CASSQAGGANYGYTF TRBJ1-2 TRBV4-3 . .
TGTGCCAGCAGCTTAAAATCCAGCCGTCCGACCCTCCACTTT CASSLKSSRPTLHF TRBJ1-6 TRBV7-9 many .
TGTGCCAGCAGCTCCATAAGCGGGAGAGGCTCCTACAATGAGCAGTTCTTC CASSSISGRGSYNEQFF TRBJ2-1 TRBV11-2 many TRBD2
TGTGCCAGCAGTTGGGGATTTGGGAGAAACACTGAAGCTTTCTTT CASSWGFGRNTEAFF TRBJ1-1 TRBV28 many .
TGTGCCAGCAGCTCGGTCGCACAAGAGACCCAGTACTTC CASSSVAQETQYF TRBJ2-5 TRBV7-9 . .
TGTGCCATCAGCCCCGGGACAGAGGGAAACACCATATATTTT CAISPGTEGNTIYF TRBJ1-3 TRBV10-3 few TRBD1
TGTGCCACCAGTGATTTACCGAATCAGCCCCAGCATTTT CATSDLPNQPQHF TRBJ1-5 TRBV24-1 few .
TGCAGTACACACGAAGAGACCCAGTACTTC CSTHEETQYF TRBJ2-5 TRBV20-1 few .
TGTGCCAGCGCTCAAGCGGGAGGGCCCTCCTACGAGCAGTACTTC CASAQAGGPSYEQYF TRBJ2-7 TRBV28 . TRBD2
TGTGCCAGCAGCGCCAGACAGCAGTATGGCTACACCTTC CASSARQQYGYTF TRBJ1-2 TRBV9 . .
TGTGCCAGCAGCCGGGACCGGGAGTCCGAGCAGTACTTC CASSRDRESEQYF TRBJ2-7 TRBV12-3/TRBV12-4 many .
TGTGCCATCAGTGAGTTCCAGGGGGAAACCTACGAGCAGTACTTC CAISEFQGETYEQYF TRBJ2-7 TRBV10-3 . TRBD1